What follows are 2 T cell receptor beta chains derived from one specimen sequenced in a study of T cell clonality in common variable immunodeficiency. TCRdb's copy holds only in-frame clones and misses some; the assay was immunoSEQ multiplex PCR. The sample contains around 50,000 clones, none of them singletons. The specimen sequenced was peripheral blood mononuclear cells. These TCRs come from a person between 18 and 70 years old in good health.

This clone was seen at least ten times. The missing CDR3 end, 3 residues past where the read stops, is filled in from the germline J gene. This chain links TRBV20-1 with TRBJ2-7, with D unclear. The V end was cut by 6 bases, the J end by 1 base, with 10 bases between. The CDR3 has 12 amino acids. The germline V gene encodes CDR1 DFQATT and CDR2 SNEGSKA (reference sequence). CDR3 protein: CSARSGSYEQYF. The CDR3 DNA, read in part, is TGCAGTGCAAGGTCCGGGTCCTACGAG.

This clone appeared a few times. The sequenced fragment ends 3 residues before the CDR3 boundary, so the rest is inferred from the germline J gene. This chain links TRBV30 with TRBJ2-1; D is unresolved. V shed 3 bases and J shed 6 bases, with 12 bases lying between them. This CDR3 is built from 13 residues. Germline V gene sequence: CDR1 GTSNPN, CDR2 SVGIG (reference sequence). CDR3 region: CAWRIMASNEQFF. CDR3 bases read: TGTGCCTGGAGAATAATGGCCAGCAATGAG.